Listed here are 14 T cell receptor beta chains from one sample, sequenced in a study of regulatory T cells in long-lasting Graves disease. Researchers made TCR beta libraries by using iRepertoire HTBI primers and running Arm-PCR on CDR3 regions. A single record per CDR3 protein comes from TCRdb applying MiXCR to the multiplex PCR reads. The sample lists 530,000 or so distinct CDR3 sequences, 15% to 20% occurring once. This sample's time point: newly diagnosed GD, antithyroid drugs for less than 3 months. The TCR library was made from RNA that had been extracted from PBMCs in TRIzol. The same specimen was also included in a second study, on T cells in Graves' hyperthyroidism and ophthalmopathy.

This sample comprised peripheral blood mononuclear cells (PBMCs), obtained at new diagnosis, from a patient treated with antithyroid drugs. These receptors all come from a man in his late teens or twenties with Graves disease.

The rearrangement links TRBV4-1 to TRBJ2-2, with TRBD2 matching over 12 bases. The germline V gene has CDR1 MGHRA and CDR2 YSYEKL. The CDR3 length is 17 residues. V lost 5 bases, J lost 4 bases, and 8 bases stayed unmatched. The CDR3 sequence is CASSMTSGRAVTGELFF. In nucleotides, the CDR3 is TGCGCCAGCAGCATGACTAGCGGGAGAGCGGTCACCGGGGAGCTGTTTTTT.

In its sample, this clonotype was seen a few times. The rearrangement links TRBV20-1 to TRBJ2-7, with D tentatively TRBD2 (6 bases). This CDR3 has 14 amino acids. Germline-derived CDR1 and CDR2 are DFQATT and SNEGSKA (reference sequence). V lost 6 bases, J lost 2 bases, and 17 bases lay in between. The CDR3 spells CSARAGTGAYEQYF. CDR3 nucleotide sequence: TGCAGTGCCAGGGCCGGGACTGGGGCCTACGAGCAGTACTTC.

This clonotype was observed many times. The chain is built from TRBV7-9 and TRBJ2-7, with D perhaps TRBD1 or TRBD2 (6 bases each). Germline V lookup: CDR1 SEHNR, CDR2 FQNEAQ (reference sequence). This CDR3 has 16 amino acids. Trimming took 1 base from V and 2 from J, leaving 15 bases between them. As DNA, the CDR3 is TGTGCCAGCAGCTTAGTTGGGGGGCGGAGACCCTACGAGCAGTACTTC. It specifies CASSLVGGRRPYEQYF.

This clonotype was found many times. The J gene is TRBJ2-1, the V gene TRBV18; TRBD2 is a possible D gene (5 bases). Trimming took off 4 bases at V and 9 bases at J, with 16 bases between the two ends. CDR1 KGHSH and CDR2 LQKENI come from the germline V gene. CDR3 length: 14 amino acids. This chain's CDR3 is CASSQAPRETEQFF. CDR3 coding DNA: TGTGCCAGCTCACAGGCGCCCCGGGAAACTGAGCAGTTCTTC.

This clonotype was seen at least ten times. CDR3 nucleotides: TGTGCCAGTGCGCAGTACCAAGAGACCCAGTACTTC. This translates into CASAQYQETQYF. V is TRBV7-9 and J is TRBJ2-5; D unresolved. V was pared by 9 bases and J by 0 bases, with 8 bases between. The CDR3 has 12 residues. The V gene's germline CDR1 is SEHNR and CDR2 FQNEAQ (reference sequence).

The chain is built from TRBV24-1 and TRBJ2-4, with D possibly being TRBD2 (6 bases). From germline, CDR1 is KGHDR and CDR2 SFDVKD. CDR3 length: 15 residues. V was clipped by 6 bases and J by 1 base, with 12 bases between them. The CDR3 nucleotides are TGTGCCACCAGTTCGGCAGGGAGGGCCAAAAACATTCAGTACTTC. Its protein product is CATSSAGRAKNIQYF.

The table lists this clonotype with many counts. The rearrangement links TRBV6-2 or TRBV6-3 to TRBJ1-5, with 8 bases matching TRBD1. The length of the CDR3 is 17 residues. Trimming at V came to 0 bases and at J to 1 base, leaving 5 bases not matched to a gene. The germline gives CDR1 MNHEY, CDR2 SVGEGT. CDR3 sequence: CASSYSYNRGSNQPQHF. CDR3 DNA: TGTGCCAGCAGTTACTCATATAACAGGGGGAGCAATCAGCCCCAGCATTTT.

The DNA for the CDR3 is TGTGCCAGCAGCCCCCCCGCGGGTGCCCGGGAGCAGTACTTC. Protein sequence: CASSPPAGAREQYF. The V call is TRBV28, the J call TRBJ2-7; TRBD2 might be the D (5 bases). Germline V gives CDR1 MDHEN, CDR2 SYDVKM. This CDR3 has 14 residues. The ends were cut back, 6 bases at V and 7 bases at J, with 19 bases in the middle.

This clonotype came up many times. CDR3 region: CASSLNLGINYGYTF. The CDR3 DNA sequence: TGTGCCAGCAGTTTAAATCTGGGGATTAACTATGGCTACACCTTC. The chain recombines TRBV28 with TRBJ1-2; D is unclear. Germline V CDR1 and CDR2: MDHEN, SYDVKM. V lost 2 bases and J lost 1, with 11 bases in between. CDR3 length: 15 residues.

Ten or more counts support this clonotype. The V gene is TRBV28, the J gene TRBJ2-7; 7 nucleotides align to TRBD2. Per the germline V gene, CDR1 is MDHEN and CDR2 is SYDVKM. The CDR3 sequence is 11 residues long. Trimming at V came to 3 bases and at J to 9 bases, leaving 2 bases not matched to a gene. Here the CDR3 reads CASSFREGQYF. CDR3 sequence (DNA): TGTGCCAGCAGTTTCAGGGAGGGGCAGTACTTC.

This clonotype was recorded once. V and J are TRBV7-9 and TRBJ2-1; weak D call: TRBD2 (7 bases). V lost 9 bases, J lost 8 bases, and 17 bases lay in between. The CDR3 extends over 13 amino acids. The germline V gene encodes CDR1 SEHNR and CDR2 FQNEAQ (reference sequence). The CDR3 DNA sequence: TGTGCCAGTCCCTCTGGGGGGGCAGATGAGCAGTTCTTC. Translation: CASPSGGADEQFF.

The chain employs TRBV6-1 and TRBJ2-7; 7 bases line up with TRBD2. The J segment lost 1 base and the V segment lost 3 bases, leaving 6 bases of the junction unmatched. Looked up from germline, CDR1 is MNHNS and CDR2 is SASEGT. This CDR3 comprises 15 residues. CDR3 residues: CASSDQRRGSYEQYF. The CDR3, as DNA: TGTGCCAGCAGTGACCAGAGGCGGGGGTCCTACGAGCAGTACTTC.

Comments on this clonotype: A read error is possible here, since a much larger clone lies one base away. The V and J genes are TRBV3-1 and TRBJ1-1, with TRBD1 matching 7 bases. The germline V gene encodes CDR1 LGHDT and CDR2 YNNKEL (reference sequence). This CDR3 comprises 14 residues. Trimming at V came to 4 bases and at J to 3 bases, leaving 5 bases not matched to a gene. CDR3 in amino acids: CASSPDRKDTEAFF. The CDR3 region has the DNA TGTGCCAGCAGCCCGGACAGGAAGGACACTGAAGCTTTCTTT.

A few counts support this clonotype. The chain has TRBV29-1 and TRBJ1-2; D not resolved. Per the germline V gene, CDR1 is SQVTM and CDR2 is ANQGSEA. Between the trimmed V and J ends, which lost 1 base and 2 bases, there was a span of 8 bases. CDR3 length equals 13 residues. The CDR3 DNA reads as TGCAGCGTTGAAGGATACAGAAACTATGGCTACACCTTC. Its protein product is CSVEGYRNYGYTF.